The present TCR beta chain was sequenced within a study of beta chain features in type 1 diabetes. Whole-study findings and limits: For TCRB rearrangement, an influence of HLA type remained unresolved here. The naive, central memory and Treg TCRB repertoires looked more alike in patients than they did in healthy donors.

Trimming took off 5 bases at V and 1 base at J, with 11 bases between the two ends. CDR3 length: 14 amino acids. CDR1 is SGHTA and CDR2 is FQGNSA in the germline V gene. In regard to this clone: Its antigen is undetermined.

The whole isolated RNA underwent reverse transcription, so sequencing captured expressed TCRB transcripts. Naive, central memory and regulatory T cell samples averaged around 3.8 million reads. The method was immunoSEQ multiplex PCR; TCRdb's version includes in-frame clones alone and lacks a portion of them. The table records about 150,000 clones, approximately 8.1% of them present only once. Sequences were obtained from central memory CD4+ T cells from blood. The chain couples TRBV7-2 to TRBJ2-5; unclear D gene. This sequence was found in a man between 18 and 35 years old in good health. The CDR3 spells CASSQRLGQETQYF. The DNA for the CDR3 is TGTGCCAGCAGCCAGAGGTTGGGCCAAGAGACCCAGTACTTC.